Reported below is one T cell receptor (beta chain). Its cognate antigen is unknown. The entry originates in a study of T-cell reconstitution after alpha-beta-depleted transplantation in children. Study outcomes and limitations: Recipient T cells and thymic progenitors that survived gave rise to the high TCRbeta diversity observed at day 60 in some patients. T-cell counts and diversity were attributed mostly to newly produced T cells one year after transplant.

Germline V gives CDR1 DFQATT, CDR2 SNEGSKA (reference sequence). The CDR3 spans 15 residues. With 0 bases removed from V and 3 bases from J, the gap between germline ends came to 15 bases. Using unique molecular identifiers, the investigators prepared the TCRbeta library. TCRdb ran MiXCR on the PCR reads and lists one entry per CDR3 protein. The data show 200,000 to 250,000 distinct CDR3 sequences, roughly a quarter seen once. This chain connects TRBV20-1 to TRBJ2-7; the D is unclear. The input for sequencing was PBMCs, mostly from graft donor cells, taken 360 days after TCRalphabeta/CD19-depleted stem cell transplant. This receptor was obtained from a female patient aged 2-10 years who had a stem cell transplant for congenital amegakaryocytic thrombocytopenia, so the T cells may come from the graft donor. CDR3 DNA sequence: TGCAGTGCTAGAGATATGCAGGCGGACCTCTACGAGCAGTACTTC. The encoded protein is CSARDMQADLYEQYF.